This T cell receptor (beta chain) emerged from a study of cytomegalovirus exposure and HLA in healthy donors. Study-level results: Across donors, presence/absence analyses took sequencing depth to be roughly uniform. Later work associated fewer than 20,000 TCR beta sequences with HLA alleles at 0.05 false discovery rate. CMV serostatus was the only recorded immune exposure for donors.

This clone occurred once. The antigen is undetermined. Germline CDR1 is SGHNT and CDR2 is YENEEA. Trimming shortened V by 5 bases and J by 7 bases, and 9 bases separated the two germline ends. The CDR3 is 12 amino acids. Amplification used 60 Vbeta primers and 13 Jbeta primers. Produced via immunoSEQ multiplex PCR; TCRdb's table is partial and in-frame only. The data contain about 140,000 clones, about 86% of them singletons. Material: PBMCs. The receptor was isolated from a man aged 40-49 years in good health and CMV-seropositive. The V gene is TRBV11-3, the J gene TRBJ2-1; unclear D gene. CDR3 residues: CASSRVRNEQFF. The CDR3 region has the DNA TGTGCCAGCAGCCGGGTGAGAAATGAGCAGTTCTTC.